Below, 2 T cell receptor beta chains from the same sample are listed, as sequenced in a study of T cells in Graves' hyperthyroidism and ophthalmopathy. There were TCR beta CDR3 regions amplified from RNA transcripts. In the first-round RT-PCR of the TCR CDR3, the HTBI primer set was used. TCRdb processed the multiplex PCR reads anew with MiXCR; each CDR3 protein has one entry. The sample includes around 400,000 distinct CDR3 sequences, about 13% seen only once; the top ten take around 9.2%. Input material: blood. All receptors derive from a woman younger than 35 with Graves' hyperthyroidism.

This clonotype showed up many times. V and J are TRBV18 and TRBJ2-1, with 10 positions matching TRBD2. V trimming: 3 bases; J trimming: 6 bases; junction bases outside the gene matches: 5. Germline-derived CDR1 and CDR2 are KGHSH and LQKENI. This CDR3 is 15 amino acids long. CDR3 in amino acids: CASSPKTSGSNEQFF. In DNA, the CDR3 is TGTGCCAGCTCACCTAAGACTAGCGGGTCCAATGAGCAGTTCTTC.

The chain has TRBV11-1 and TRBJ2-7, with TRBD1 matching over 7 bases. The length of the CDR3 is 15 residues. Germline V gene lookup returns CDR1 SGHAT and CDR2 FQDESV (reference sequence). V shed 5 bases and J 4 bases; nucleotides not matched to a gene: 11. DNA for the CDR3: TGTGCCAGCAGCATTGGTGGGACAGCGAGTTACGAGCAGTACTTC. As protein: CASSIGGTASYEQYF.